These 3 T cell receptor beta chains share one sample of origin, sequenced in a study of blood T cell repertoires in COVID-19. Clones were sequenced by immunoSEQ multiplex PCR, and TCRdb holds only the in-frame ones, with some missing. The sample contains roughly 250,000 clones, 90% to 95% of which appear only once. Sequenced sample: PBMCs or T cells enriched from blood (not recorded which). These receptors all come from a human donor in a cohort exposed to, infected with or recovered from COVID-19 (not recorded which). The donor label of this sample is uncertain.

V is TRBV9 and J is TRBJ2-2; TRBD2 agrees at 11 bases. Germline V lookup: CDR1 SGDLS, CDR2 YYNGEE. The CDR3 is 18 residues long. J lost 4 bases, V lost 3 bases, and 11 bases had no gene match. In nucleotides, the CDR3 is TGTGCCAGCAGCGCGCAGAGGTGGGGGACTAGCGGCACCGGGGAGCTGTTTTTT. It is translated as CASSAQRWGTSGTGELFF.

V gene TRBV19 combines with J gene TRBJ1-5, with TRBD1 matching over 7 bases. This CDR3 spans 12 amino acids. Germline assignment: CDR1 LNHDA and CDR2 SQIVND (reference sequence). V dropped 8 bases and J dropped 7; count of bases not matched to a gene: 5. The DNA of the CDR3 is TGTGCCAGTTCAACAGGGGCCCAGCCCCAGCATTTT. Protein product: CASSTGAQPQHF.

This chain links TRBV4-3 with TRBJ2-3; 8 nucleotides line up with TRBD2. Germline V gene lookup returns CDR1 LGHNA and CDR2 YSLEER. V lost 3 bases to trimming and J lost 2 bases; unmatched junction nucleotides: 4. The CDR3 has 15 amino acids. CDR3 nucleotides: TGCGCCAGCAGCCATACTAGCGGCACCACAGATACGCAGTATTTT. It yields the protein CASSHTSGTTDTQYF.